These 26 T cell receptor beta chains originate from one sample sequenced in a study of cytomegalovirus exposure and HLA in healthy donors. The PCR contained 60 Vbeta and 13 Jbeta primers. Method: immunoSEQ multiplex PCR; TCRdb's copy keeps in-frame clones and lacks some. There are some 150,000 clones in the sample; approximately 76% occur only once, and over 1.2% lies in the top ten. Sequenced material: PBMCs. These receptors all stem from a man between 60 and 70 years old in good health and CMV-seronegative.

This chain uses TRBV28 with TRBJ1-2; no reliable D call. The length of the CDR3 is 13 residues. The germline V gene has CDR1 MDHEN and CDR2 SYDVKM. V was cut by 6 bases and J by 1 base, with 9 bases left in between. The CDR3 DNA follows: TGTGCCAGCAGCATAAACAGTAACTATGGCTACACCTTC. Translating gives CASSINSNYGYTF.

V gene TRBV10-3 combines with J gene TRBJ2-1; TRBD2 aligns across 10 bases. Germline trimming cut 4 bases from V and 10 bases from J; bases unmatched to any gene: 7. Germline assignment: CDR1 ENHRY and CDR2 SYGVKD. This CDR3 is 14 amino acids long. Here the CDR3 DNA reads TGTGCCATCAGTGTCCTAGCGGGAGAGGGGGAGCAGTTCTTC. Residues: CAISVLAGEGEQFF.

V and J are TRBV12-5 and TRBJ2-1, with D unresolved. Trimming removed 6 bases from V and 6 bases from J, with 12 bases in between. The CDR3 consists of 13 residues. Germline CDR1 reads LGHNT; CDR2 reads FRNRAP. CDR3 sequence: CASGRPEVNEQFF. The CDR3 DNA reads TGTGCTAGTGGGCGACCCGAGGTCAATGAGCAGTTCTTC.

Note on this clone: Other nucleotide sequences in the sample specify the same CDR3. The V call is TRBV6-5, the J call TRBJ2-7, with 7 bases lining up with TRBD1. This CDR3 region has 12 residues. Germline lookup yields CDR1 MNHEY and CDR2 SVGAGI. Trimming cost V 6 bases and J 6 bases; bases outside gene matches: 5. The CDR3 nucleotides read TGTGCCAGCAGCTACAGGGGTTCCGAGCAGTACTTC. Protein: CASSYRGSEQYF.

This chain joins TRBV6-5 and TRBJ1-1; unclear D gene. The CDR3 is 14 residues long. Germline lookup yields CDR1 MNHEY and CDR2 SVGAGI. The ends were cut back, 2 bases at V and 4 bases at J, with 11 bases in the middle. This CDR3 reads CASSYGRRSTEAFF. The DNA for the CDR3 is TGTGCCAGCAGTTACGGCAGGAGGTCCACTGAAGCTTTCTTT.

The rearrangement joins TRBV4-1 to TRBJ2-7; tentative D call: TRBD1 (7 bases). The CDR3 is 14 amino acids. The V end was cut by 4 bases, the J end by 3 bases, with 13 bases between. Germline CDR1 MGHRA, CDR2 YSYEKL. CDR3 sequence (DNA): TGCGCCAGCAGCCCCGGGCAGGGGGGCTACGAGCAGTACTTC. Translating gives CASSPGQGGYEQYF.

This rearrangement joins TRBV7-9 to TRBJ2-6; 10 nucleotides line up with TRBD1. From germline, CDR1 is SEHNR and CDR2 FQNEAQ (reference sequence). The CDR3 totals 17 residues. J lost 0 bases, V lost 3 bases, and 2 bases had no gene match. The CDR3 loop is CASSLDRGISGANVLTF. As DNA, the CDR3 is TGTGCCAGCAGCTTGGACAGGGGGATCTCTGGGGCCAACGTCCTGACTTTC.

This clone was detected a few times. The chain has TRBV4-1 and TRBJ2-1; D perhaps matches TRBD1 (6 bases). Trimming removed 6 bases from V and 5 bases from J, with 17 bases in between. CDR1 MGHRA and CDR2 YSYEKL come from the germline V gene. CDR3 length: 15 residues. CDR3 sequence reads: CASSNRDNWDNEQFF. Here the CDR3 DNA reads TGCGCCAGCAGTAACCGGGACAACTGGGACAATGAGCAGTTCTTC.

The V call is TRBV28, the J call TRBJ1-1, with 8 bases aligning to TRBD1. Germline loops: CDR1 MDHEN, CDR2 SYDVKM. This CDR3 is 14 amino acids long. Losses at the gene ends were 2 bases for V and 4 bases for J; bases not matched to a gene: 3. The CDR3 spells CASSLQGAFTEAFF. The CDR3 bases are TGTGCCAGCAGTTTACAGGGGGCCTTCACTGAAGCTTTCTTT.

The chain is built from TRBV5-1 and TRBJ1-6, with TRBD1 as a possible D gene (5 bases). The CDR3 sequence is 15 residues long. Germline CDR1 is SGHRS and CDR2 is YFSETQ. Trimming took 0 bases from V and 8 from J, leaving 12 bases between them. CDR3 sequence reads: CASSLAAPGYSPLHF. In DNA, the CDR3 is TGCGCCAGCAGCTTGGCCGCCCCAGGGTATTCACCCCTCCACTTT.

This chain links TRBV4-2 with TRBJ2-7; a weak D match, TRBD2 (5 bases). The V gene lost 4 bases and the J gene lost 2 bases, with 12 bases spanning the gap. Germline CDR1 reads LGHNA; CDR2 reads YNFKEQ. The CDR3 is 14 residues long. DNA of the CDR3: TGTGCCAGCAGCCTGAGGGCCGGCGCCTACGAGCAGTACTTC. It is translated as CASSLRAGAYEQYF.

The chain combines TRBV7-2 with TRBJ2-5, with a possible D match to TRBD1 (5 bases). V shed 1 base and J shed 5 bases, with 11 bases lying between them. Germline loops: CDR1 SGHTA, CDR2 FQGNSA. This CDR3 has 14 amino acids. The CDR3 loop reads CASSLEIRGETQYF. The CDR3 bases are TGTGCCAGCAGCTTAGAAATAAGGGGCGAGACCCAGTACTTC.

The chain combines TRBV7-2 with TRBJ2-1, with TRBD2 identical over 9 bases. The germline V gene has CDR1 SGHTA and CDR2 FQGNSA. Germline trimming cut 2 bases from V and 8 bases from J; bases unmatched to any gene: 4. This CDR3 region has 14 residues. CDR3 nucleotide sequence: TGTGCCAGCAGCTTACTTAGCGGGAGATATGAGCAGTTCTTC. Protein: CASSLLSGRYEQFF.

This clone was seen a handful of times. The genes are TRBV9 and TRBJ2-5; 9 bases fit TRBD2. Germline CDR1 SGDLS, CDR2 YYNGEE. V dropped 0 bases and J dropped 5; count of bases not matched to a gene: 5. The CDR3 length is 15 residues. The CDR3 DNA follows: TGTGCCAGCAGCGTAGTTAGCGGGAGCTCGGAGACCCAGTACTTC. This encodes CASSVVSGSSETQYF.

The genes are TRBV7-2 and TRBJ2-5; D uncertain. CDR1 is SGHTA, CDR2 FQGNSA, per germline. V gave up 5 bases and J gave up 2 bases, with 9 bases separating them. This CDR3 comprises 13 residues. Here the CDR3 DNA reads TGTGCCAGCAGCCTACAGATACAAGAGACCCAGTACTTC. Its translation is CASSLQIQETQYF.

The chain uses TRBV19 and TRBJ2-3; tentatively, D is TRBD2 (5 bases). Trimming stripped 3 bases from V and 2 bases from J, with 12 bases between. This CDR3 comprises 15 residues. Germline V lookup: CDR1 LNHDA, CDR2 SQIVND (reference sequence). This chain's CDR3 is CASSIGLAYTDTQYF. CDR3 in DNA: TGTGCCAGTAGTATTGGCCTAGCTTACACAGATACGCAGTATTTT.

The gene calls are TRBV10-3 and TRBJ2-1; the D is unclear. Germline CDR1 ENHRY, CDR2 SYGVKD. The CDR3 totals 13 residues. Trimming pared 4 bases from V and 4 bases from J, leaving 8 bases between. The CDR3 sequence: CAISGGAYNEQFF. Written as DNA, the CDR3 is TGTGCCATCAGTGGTGGAGCGTACAATGAGCAGTTCTTC.

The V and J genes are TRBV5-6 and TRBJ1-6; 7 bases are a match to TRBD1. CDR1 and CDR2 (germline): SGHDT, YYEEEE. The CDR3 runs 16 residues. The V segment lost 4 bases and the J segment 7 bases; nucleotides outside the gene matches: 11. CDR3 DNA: TGTGCCAGCAGCACAGACAGGGAGGTGTTGAATTCACCCCTCCACTTT. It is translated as CASSTDREVLNSPLHF.

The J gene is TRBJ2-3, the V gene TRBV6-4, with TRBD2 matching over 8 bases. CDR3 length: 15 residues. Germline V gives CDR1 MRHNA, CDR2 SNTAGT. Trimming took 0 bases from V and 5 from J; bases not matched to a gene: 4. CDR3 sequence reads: CASSDSTSGGDTQYF. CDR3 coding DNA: TGTGCCAGCAGTGACTCAACTAGCGGAGGAGATACGCAGTATTTT.

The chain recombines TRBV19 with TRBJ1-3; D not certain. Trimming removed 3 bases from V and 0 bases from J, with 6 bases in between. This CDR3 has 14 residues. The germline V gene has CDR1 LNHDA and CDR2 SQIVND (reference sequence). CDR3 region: CASSMGSSGNTIYF. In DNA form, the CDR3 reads TGTGCCAGTAGTATGGGCAGCTCTGGAAACACCATATATTTT. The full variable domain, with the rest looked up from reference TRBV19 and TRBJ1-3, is DGGITQSPKYLFRKEGQNVTLSCEQNLNHDAMYWYRQDPGQGLRLIYYSQIVNDFQKGDIAEGYSVSREKKESFPLTVTSAQKNPTAFYLCASSMGSSGNTIYFGEGSWLTVV.

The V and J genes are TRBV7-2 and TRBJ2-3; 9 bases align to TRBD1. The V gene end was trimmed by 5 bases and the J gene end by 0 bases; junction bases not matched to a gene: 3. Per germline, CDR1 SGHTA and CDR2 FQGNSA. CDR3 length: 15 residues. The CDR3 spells CASSIGQGSTDTQYF. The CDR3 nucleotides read TGTGCCAGCAGCATTGGACAGGGGAGCACAGATACGCAGTATTTT.

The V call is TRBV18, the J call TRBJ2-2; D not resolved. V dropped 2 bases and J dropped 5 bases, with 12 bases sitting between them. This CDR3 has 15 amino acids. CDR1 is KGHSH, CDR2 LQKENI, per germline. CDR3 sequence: CASSPVSPSTGELFF. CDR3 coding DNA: TGTGCCAGCTCACCAGTTAGCCCTAGTACCGGGGAGCTGTTTTTT.

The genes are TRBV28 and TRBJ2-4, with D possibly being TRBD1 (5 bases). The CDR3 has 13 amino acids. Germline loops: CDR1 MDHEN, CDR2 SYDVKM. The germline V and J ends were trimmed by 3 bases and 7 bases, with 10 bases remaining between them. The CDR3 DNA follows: TGTGCCAGCAGTTTCCGTGGGGCCAACATTCAGTACTTC. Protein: CASSFRGANIQYF.

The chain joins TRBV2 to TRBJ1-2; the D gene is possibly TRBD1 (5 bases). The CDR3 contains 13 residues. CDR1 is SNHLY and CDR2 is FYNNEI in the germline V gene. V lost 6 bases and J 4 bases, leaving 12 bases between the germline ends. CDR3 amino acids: CASREGPLYGYTF. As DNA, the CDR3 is TGTGCCAGCAGGGAGGGACCCCTCTATGGCTACACCTTC.

The CDR3 coding sequence is TGTGCCAGCAGCGCCTTAAGCGGGGGAGTCTACAATGAGCAGTTCTTC. Encoded protein: CASSALSGGVYNEQFF. The chain combines TRBV9 with TRBJ2-1, with 8 nucleotides matching TRBD2. Germline V gene data show CDR1 as SGDLS and CDR2 as YYNGEE. V was pared by 3 bases and J by 3 bases, with 8 bases of the junction left unmatched. The CDR3 runs to 16 residues. The whole variable domain, remainder taken from reference TRBV9 and TRBJ2-1, is DSGVTQTPKHLITATGQRVTLRCSPRSGDLSVYWYQQSLDQGLQFLIQYYNGEERAKGNILERFSAQQFPDLHSELNLSSLELGDSALYFCASSALSGGVYNEQFFGPGTRLTVL.

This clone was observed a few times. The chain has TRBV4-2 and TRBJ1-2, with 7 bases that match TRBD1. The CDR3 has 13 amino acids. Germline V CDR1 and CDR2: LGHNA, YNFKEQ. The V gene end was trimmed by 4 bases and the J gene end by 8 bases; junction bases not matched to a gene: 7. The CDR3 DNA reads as TGTGCCAGCAGCCCCCCAGGACAGGCCGGCTACACCTTC. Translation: CASSPPGQAGYTF.